This section outlines one TCR beta chain sequence together with its context. Its specificity is not known. Following a re-call of the 5' RACE reads, TCRdb has one entry per CDR3 protein and lacks DNA. This repertoire includes fewer than 200,000 distinct CDR3 sequences. The data are from a study of monozygotic twins with inflammatory bowel disease. Germline CDR1 is GTSNPN and CDR2 is SVGIG (reference sequence). CDR3 length: 15 residues. Study outcomes and limitations: Limited statistical power may explain no repertoire similarity difference between concordant and discordant twins. The sharing of clonotypes with others was lower in IBD patients than in healthy twins, especially with disease activity.

The receptor was derived from a human donor with ulcerative colitis or Crohn's disease, or a healthy co-twin of an affected twin (not recorded which). Sequenced: blood. The rearrangement joins TRBV30 to TRBJ1-4; TCRdb proposes TRBD1, but this gene call is untestable without DNA. CDR3: CAWSPLGLFNEKLFF.